This TCR beta chain originates from a study of cytomegalovirus exposure and HLA in healthy donors. The germline CDR1 and CDR2 sequences are SGDLS and YYNGEE. The germline V and J ends were trimmed by 0 bases and 4 bases, with 10 bases remaining between them. This CDR3 has 14 residues. The study ran its PCR with 60 Vbeta and 13 Jbeta primers. This table comes from immunoSEQ multiplex PCR, and its TCRdb copy is limited to in-frame clones, with some not included. The profile shows about 120,000 clones, about 75% of them singletons. This TCR was sampled from a woman between 40 and 50 years old in good health and CMV-seropositive. The rearrangement uses TRBV9 and TRBJ1-1, with D tentatively TRBD1 (5 bases). Input material: PBMCs. DNA of the CDR3: TGTGCCAGCAGCGTAGGGGGCAGGCTCACTGAAGCTTTCTTT. Protein: CASSVGGRLTEAFF.